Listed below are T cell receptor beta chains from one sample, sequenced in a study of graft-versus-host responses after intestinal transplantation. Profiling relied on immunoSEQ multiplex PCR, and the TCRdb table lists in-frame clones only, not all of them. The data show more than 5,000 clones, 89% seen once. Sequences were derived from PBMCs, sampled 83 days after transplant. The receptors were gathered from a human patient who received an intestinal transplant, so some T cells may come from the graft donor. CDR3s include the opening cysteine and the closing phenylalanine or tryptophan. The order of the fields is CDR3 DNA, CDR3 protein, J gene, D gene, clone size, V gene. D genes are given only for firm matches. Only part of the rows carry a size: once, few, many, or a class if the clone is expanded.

TGTGCCAGCTGGAGAGGAGGGGGGGCCCGGAATGAGCAGTTCTTC | CASWRGGGARNEQFF | TRBJ2-1 | . | . | TRBV21-1
TGTGCCATCAGCTCGACAGGGGGATTTGAAAAACTGTTTTTT | CAISSTGGFEKLFF | TRBJ1-4 | TRBD1 | . | TRBV10-3
TGTGCCAGCAGTTTTAGTGGGTCCAGCAATCAGCCCCAGCATTTT | CASSFSGSSNQPQHF | TRBJ1-5 | . | . | TRBV28
TGCGCCAGCAGTCAAACGACAGGGTTACTAAAGGGTGGAAATAGGAACACTGAAGCTTTCTTT | CASSQTTGLLKGGNRNTEAFF | TRBJ1-1 | TRBD1 | . | TRBV23-1
TGTGCCAGCGCCACAGGGGCCGGGGAGCTGTTTTTT | CASATGAGELFF | TRBJ2-2 | TRBD1 | . | TRBV2
TGTGCCAGCAACCAACTAGCGGGGGGGTCCAATGATACGCAGTATTTT | CASNQLAGGSNDTQYF | TRBJ2-3 | TRBD2 | . | TRBV6-6
TGTGCCAGCACCACGGGACAGGGACTCTTTGGAAACACCATATATTTT | CASTTGQGLFGNTIYF | TRBJ1-3 | TRBD1 | once | TRBV25-1
TGTGCCAGCAGTTTATTTGGTGGGGGGGTCACAGATACGCAGTATTTT | CASSLFGGGVTDTQYF | TRBJ2-3 | TRBD2 | . | TRBV27
TGTGCTAGCAGCGCAGGGACAGCTTCGACCGGGGAGCTGTTTTTT | CASSAGTASTGELFF | TRBJ2-2 | TRBD1 | . | TRBV7-7
TGTGCCAGCAGCCACATTACCGAGCAGTACTTC | CASSHITEQYF | TRBJ2-7 | . | . | TRBV11-2
TGTGCCAGCAGCTATTTATCTCAGGGGCCCCCCTACGAGCAGTACTTC | CASSYLSQGPPYEQYF | TRBJ2-7 | . | . | TRBV27
TGTGCCCGCAGTTTAAGGGGGGTGGTTGGGACAGGGGGCCGCTATGGCTACACCTTC | CARSLRGVVGTGGRYGYTF | TRBJ1-2 | TRBD1 | few | TRBV27
TGTGCCATCAGGAGGGACCCGAACGCCGGGGAGCTGTTTTTT | CAIRRDPNAGELFF | TRBJ2-2 | . | once | TRBV10-3
TGTGCCAGCGCACAGGGGAGGAACACCGGGGAGCTGTTTTTT | CASAQGRNTGELFF | TRBJ2-2 | TRBD1 | . | TRBV18